The 14 T cell receptor beta chains presented below share a single source sample, sequenced in a study of blood T cell repertoires in COVID-19. Assay used: immunoSEQ multiplex PCR; TCRdb lists only in-frame clones, some missing. This sample has 300,000 or so clones, with 80% to 95% found just once. Sample: peripheral blood. These receptors were obtained from a woman aged 25 to 39 with COVID-19, enrolled during active disease.

V and J are TRBV29-1 and TRBJ2-5; 7 bases are a match to TRBD2. This CDR3 is 16 amino acids long. V lost 4 bases and J lost 1; bases outside the gene matches: 12. From germline, CDR1 is SQVTM and CDR2 ANQGSEA. The CDR3 bases are TGCAGCGTTGCGGGGGGAGGGAGTAGGGGCCAAGAGACCCAGTACTTC. Translating it yields CSVAGGGSRGQETQYF.

The V gene is TRBV19, the J gene TRBJ1-1, with D maybe TRBD1 (5 bases). CDR1 and CDR2 from the germline V gene are LNHDA and SQIVND (reference sequence). V lost 3 bases and J lost 4, with 15 bases in between. CDR3 length: 15 residues. The DNA of the CDR3 is TGTGCCAGTAGTATTTCCTGGGGGGTTCGCACTGAAGCTTTCTTT. It is translated as CASSISWGVRTEAFF.

This chain uses TRBV12-3 or TRBV12-4 with TRBJ1-2, with TRBD1 as a possible D gene (5 bases). This CDR3 is built from 13 residues. The ends were cut back, 6 bases at V and 5 bases at J, with 13 bases in the middle. The DNA for the CDR3 is TGTGCCAGCAGCGACAGAAATCTTTATGGCTACACCTTC. Amino acids: CASSDRNLYGYTF.

CDR3: CASSLGQINSYNEQFF. The DNA of the CDR3 is TGTGCCAGCAGCTTGGGGCAAATTAACTCCTACAATGAGCAGTTCTTC. The chain employs TRBV5-4 and TRBJ2-1; no firm D call. Per germline, CDR1 SGHNT and CDR2 YYREEE (reference sequence). Trimming removed 0 bases at V and 0 bases at J, with 10 bases between. The CDR3 extends over 16 amino acids.

This chain uses TRBV3-1 (or the pseudogene TRBV3-2) with TRBJ1-3; no reliable D call. CDR3 size: 16 residues. V was pared by 6 bases and J by 0 bases, with 15 bases between. Germline V gene data show CDR1 as LGHDT and CDR2 as YNNKEL (reference sequence). The CDR3 region is CASSLGVGLSGNTIYF. The CDR3 DNA sequence: TGTGCCAGCAGTCTGGGTGTCGGACTCTCTGGAAACACCATATATTTT.

The chain couples TRBV19 to TRBJ1-5; the D is unclear. In germline, CDR1 is LNHDA, CDR2 SQIVND (reference sequence). V gave up 6 bases and J gave up 3 bases, with 9 bases separating them. CDR3 length: 13 residues. This chain's CDR3 is CASRTATNQPQHF. The CDR3 DNA is TGTGCCAGTAGAACAGCTACCAATCAGCCCCAGCATTTT.

The rearrangement links TRBV5-4 to TRBJ1-1, with D perhaps TRBD1 (6 bases). In germline, CDR1 is SGHNT, CDR2 YYREEE (reference sequence). This CDR3 contains 12 residues. The V gene lost 0 bases and the J gene lost 12 bases, with 12 bases spanning the gap. CDR3 in amino acids: CASSLGTDASFF. DNA for the CDR3: TGTGCCAGCAGCTTGGGGACAGACGCGTCTTTCTTT.

The chain is built from TRBV7-9 and TRBJ1-1; D unclear. The ends were cut back, 5 bases at V and 1 base at J, with 14 bases in the middle. The germline V gene encodes CDR1 SEHNR and CDR2 FQNEAQ (reference sequence). This CDR3 is 15 amino acids long. CDR3 DNA sequence: TGTGCCAGCAGCCCGTCGACAAGCTCGAACACTGAAGCTTTCTTT. It yields the protein CASSPSTSSNTEAFF.

The chain combines TRBV11-2 with TRBJ1-1, with TRBD1 identical over 9 bases. The CDR3 has 17 amino acids. The V segment lost 5 bases and the J segment 4 bases; nucleotides outside the gene matches: 14. Germline CDR1 SGHAT, CDR2 FQNNGV. The CDR3 protein is CASSRTGTGLAGTEAFF. CDR3 nucleotide sequence: TGTGCCAGCAGCCGAACCGGGACAGGGCTTGCGGGCACTGAAGCTTTCTTT. The whole variable domain, remainder taken from reference TRBV11-2 and TRBJ1-1, is EAGVAQSPRYKIIEKRQSVAFWCNPISGHATLYWYQQILGQGPKLLIQFQNNGVVDDSQLPKDRFSAERLKGVDSTLKIQPAKLEDSAVYLCASSRTGTGLAGTEAFFGQGTRLTVV.

The genes are TRBV6-1 and TRBJ1-6; D gene uncertain. The CDR3 runs 16 residues. Trimming cost V 3 bases and J 9 bases, with 18 bases left between them. Germline V gives CDR1 MNHNS, CDR2 SASEGT. CDR3 residues: CASSDGPYAGSSPLHF. The CDR3 nucleotides are TGTGCCAGCAGTGACGGGCCTTATGCGGGAAGTTCACCCCTCCACTTT.

The chain joins TRBV19 to TRBJ2-7; TRBD1 matches 9 bases. The length of the CDR3 is 18 residues. Germline loops: CDR1 LNHDA, CDR2 SQIVND (reference sequence). The J segment lost 3 bases and the V segment lost 2 bases, leaving 14 bases of the junction unmatched. The CDR3 bases are TGTGCCAGTAGTATAAACGGTCGTGGGACAGGGCACTACTACGAGCAGTACTTC. Its protein is CASSINGRGTGHYYEQYF.

The chain recombines TRBV18 with TRBJ2-2, with a weak D call TRBD1 (5 bases). Germline CDR1 KGHSH, CDR2 LQKENI. CDR3 length: 12 amino acids. The V and J ends lost 8 bases and 4 bases respectively, with 8 bases between them. The CDR3: CASRQLTGELFF. In DNA form, the CDR3 reads TGTGCCAGCAGACAGCTCACCGGGGAGCTGTTTTTT.

The rearrangement joins TRBV29-1 to TRBJ2-1; D is uncertain. This CDR3 is 12 amino acids long. V lost 4 bases and J lost 2, with 6 bases in between. The germline V gene has CDR1 SQVTM and CDR2 ANQGSEA. This chain's CDR3 is CSVVVAYNEQFF. The CDR3 nucleotides are TGCAGCGTTGTGGTAGCCTACAATGAGCAGTTCTTC.

This chain uses TRBV6-5 with TRBJ1-2; D gene ambiguous. The V end was cut by 5 bases, the J end by 0 bases, with 10 bases between. CDR3 size: 14 residues. Per germline, CDR1 MNHEY and CDR2 SVGAGI. CDR3 bases: TGTGCCAGCAGTCGCGACTCTACTAACTATGGCTACACCTTC. This encodes CASSRDSTNYGYTF.